This entry concerns a single T cell receptor (beta chain). This sample was included in a study of blood T cell repertoires in COVID-19. The overall study: Some COVID-19 samples were acute and others convalescent; all came from the United States, Italy and Spain. From T cells, B-cell-depleted T cells, or PBMCs came the material, which was cDNA or gDNA.

V lost 1 base to trimming and J lost 6 bases; unmatched junction nucleotides: 10. Germline V gene sequence: CDR1 LGHNA, CDR2 YSLEER. The length of the CDR3 is 16 residues. In the original analysis: Reference gene primer amplification gave estimated nucleated cell counts. Clones were sequenced by immunoSEQ multiplex PCR, and TCRdb holds only the in-frame ones, with some missing. Clone size and the V and J calls come from that table; the DNA yielded D and trimming. In the table there are roughly 120,000 clones, more than 70% of which are singletons. Seattle's enrolled individuals joined amid active infection and were then monitored longitudinally.

This rearrangement joins TRBV4-3 to TRBJ1-2, with 8 nucleotides matching TRBD1. The TCR originated in an elderly woman with COVID-19, enrolled during active disease. The sample consisted of peripheral blood. The CDR3 region has the DNA TGCGCCAGCAGCCAAGTAACTAGACAGGGGATTCATGGCTACACCTTC. Translated: CASSQVTRQGIHGYTF.